This T cell receptor beta chain was captured by sequencing in a study of identical twins. Findings of the study overall: In cord blood, abundant beta clonotypes had fewer insertions; memory showed no trend.

With regard to this clonotype: Its antigen is undetermined.

A single record per CDR3 protein comes from TCRdb applying MiXCR to the 5' RACE reads. The sample has some 790,000 distinct CDR3 sequences; 18% are singletons. Germline loops: CDR1 DFQATT, CDR2 SNEGSKA (reference sequence). The V segment lost 3 bases and the J segment 5 bases; nucleotides outside the gene matches: 9. CDR3 size: 15 residues. These data were also reused for a study on T cells expressing NK-cell markers. That report notes: Sorted CD3+CD56+NKG2C+, CD3+CD56+NKG2C- and CD3+CD56-NKG2C+ T cells supplied TCR beta repertoires. HCMV specificity of the expanded NKG2C+ T cell clones was not established.

The chain links TRBV20-1 to TRBJ2-1, with 8 nucleotides matching TRBD2. Sequencing was done on a sample of PBMCs. The source is a woman aged 18-29 years in good health. The CDR3 bases are TGCAGTGCTAGTCTGCCTAGCGGGTCAAACAATGAGCAGTTCTTC. This translates into CSASLPSGSNNEQFF.